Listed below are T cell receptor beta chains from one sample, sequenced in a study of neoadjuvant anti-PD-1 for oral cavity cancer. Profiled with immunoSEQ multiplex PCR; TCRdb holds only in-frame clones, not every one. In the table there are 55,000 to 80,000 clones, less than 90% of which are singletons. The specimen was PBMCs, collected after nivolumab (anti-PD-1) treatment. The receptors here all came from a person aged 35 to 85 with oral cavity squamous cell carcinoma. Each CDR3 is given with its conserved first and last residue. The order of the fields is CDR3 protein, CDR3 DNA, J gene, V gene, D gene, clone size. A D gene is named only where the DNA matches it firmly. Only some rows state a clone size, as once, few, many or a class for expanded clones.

CDR3 protein: CASSLGFDSQQYF
CDR3 DNA: TGTGCCAGCAGCTTAGGGTTCGATAGCCAGCAGTACTTC
J gene: TRBJ2-7
V gene: TRBV7-9
D gene: .
clone size: .

CDR3 protein: CASREVVSQNTEAFF
CDR3 DNA: TGCGCCAGCAGAGAAGTCGTCAGCCAGAACACTGAAGCTTTCTTT
J gene: TRBJ1-1
V gene: TRBV5-1
D gene: .
clone size: .

CDR3 protein: CASSVGGRGETQYF
CDR3 DNA: TGTGCCAGCAGTGTGGGGGGCAGGGGAGAGACCCAGTACTTC
J gene: TRBJ2-5
V gene: TRBV2
D gene: .
clone size: .

CDR3 protein: CAISDLGATEAFF
CDR3 DNA: TGTGCCATCAGTGATCTGGGGGCAACTGAAGCTTTCTTT
J gene: TRBJ1-1
V gene: TRBV10-3
D gene: .
clone size: .

CDR3 protein: CAYDTLGNTEAFF
CDR3 DNA: TGTGCTTACGACACGCTGGGGAACACTGAAGCTTTCTTT
J gene: TRBJ1-1
V gene: TRBV30
D gene: .
clone size: .

CDR3 protein: CASSLGQGIYEQYF
CDR3 DNA: TGTGCCAGCAGCTTGGGACAGGGGATCTACGAGCAGTACTTC
J gene: TRBJ2-7
V gene: TRBV5-6
D gene: TRBD1
clone size: .

CDR3 protein: CASSSGNTDTQYF
CDR3 DNA: TGTGCCAGCTCAAGCGGTAACACAGATACGCAGTATTTT
J gene: TRBJ2-3
V gene: TRBV18
D gene: .
clone size: .

CDR3 protein: CASSSGTSGPLNTQYF
CDR3 DNA: TGCGCCAGCAGCTCCGGGACTAGCGGGCCCTTAAATACGCAGTATTTT
J gene: TRBJ2-3
V gene: TRBV5-1
D gene: TRBD2
clone size: once

CDR3 protein: CASSSSSLLENTEAFF
CDR3 DNA: TGTGCCAGCAGCTCGAGCTCACTCCTAGAGAACACTGAAGCTTTCTTT
J gene: TRBJ1-1
V gene: TRBV5-5
D gene: .
clone size: .

CDR3 protein: CASTSTRGGGYTF
CDR3 DNA: TGTGCCAGTACCAGTACCCGAGGGGGAGGCTACACCTTC
J gene: TRBJ1-2
V gene: TRBV19
D gene: .
clone size: .

CDR3 protein: CASSTARLYEGTQYF
CDR3 DNA: TGTGCCAGCAGTACTGCGCGGCTTTACGAGGGGACCCAGTACTTC
J gene: TRBJ2-5
V gene: TRBV27
D gene: .
clone size: .

CDR3 protein: CASSVSPALGLEQYF
CDR3 DNA: TGTGCCAGCAGCGTTTCACCTGCTTTGGGTCTCGAGCAGTACTTC
J gene: TRBJ2-7
V gene: TRBV9
D gene: .
clone size: .

CDR3 protein: CASSETTSTYQFF
CDR3 DNA: TGTGCCAGCAGTGAAACGACTAGCACCTACCAGTTCTTC
J gene: TRBJ2-1
V gene: TRBV2
D gene: TRBD2
clone size: .

CDR3 protein: CASSLDRNYGYTF
CDR3 DNA: TGTGCCAGCAGCTTGGACAGAAACTATGGCTACACCTTC
J gene: TRBJ1-2
V gene: TRBV5-4
D gene: .
clone size: once

CDR3 protein: CASRYTGNQPQHF
CDR3 DNA: TGTGCCAGCAGGTACACAGGCAATCAGCCCCAGCATTTT
J gene: TRBJ1-5
V gene: TRBV2
D gene: .
clone size: few

CDR3 protein: CASSSGGLPQYF
CDR3 DNA: TGTGCCAGCAGCTCCGGAGGGCTCCCGCAGTATTTT
J gene: TRBJ2-3
V gene: TRBV11-3
D gene: .
clone size: .

CDR3 protein: CASSSGVRETQYF
CDR3 DNA: TGTGCCAGCAGCTCGGGAGTTAGAGAGACCCAGTACTTC
J gene: TRBJ2-5
V gene: TRBV6-6
D gene: .
clone size: .

CDR3 protein: CASCPDRPSNSPLHF
CDR3 DNA: TGCGCCAGCTGCCCGGACAGGCCCTCTAATTCACCCCTCCACTTT
J gene: TRBJ1-6
V gene: TRBV5-1
D gene: TRBD1
clone size: .

CDR3 protein: CSANLIPPYEQYF
CDR3 DNA: TGCAGCGCTAACCTTATTCCCCCCTACGAGCAGTACTTC
J gene: TRBJ2-7
V gene: TRBV29-1
D gene: .
clone size: .

CDR3 protein: CASSATGGDGYTF
CDR3 DNA: TGTGCCAGCAGTGCCACAGGGGGAGATGGCTACACCTTC
J gene: TRBJ1-2
V gene: TRBV6-1
D gene: TRBD1
clone size: .

CDR3 protein: CASSLLKKGRSGNTIYF
CDR3 DNA: TGTGCCAGCAGCTTACTAAAAAAAGGGCGGTCTGGAAACACCATATATTTT
J gene: TRBJ1-3
V gene: TRBV7-9
D gene: .
clone size: few

CDR3 protein: CASSLTGERETQYF
CDR3 DNA: TGTGCCAGCAGCTTGACAGGGGAGAGGGAGACCCAGTACTTC
J gene: TRBJ2-5
V gene: TRBV11-3
D gene: TRBD1
clone size: .

CDR3 protein: CASSRSGTSYNEQFF
CDR3 DNA: TGTGCCAGCAGCCGAAGCGGGACCTCCTACAATGAGCAGTTCTTC
J gene: TRBJ2-1
V gene: TRBV5-8
D gene: TRBD2
clone size: .

CDR3 protein: CASSLPPTNEKLFF
CDR3 DNA: TGTGCCAGCAGTTTACCTCCCACTAATGAAAAACTGTTTTTT
J gene: TRBJ1-4
V gene: TRBV28
D gene: .
clone size: .

CDR3 protein: CASSLGAGTGRETQYF
CDR3 DNA: TGCGCCAGCAGCTTGGGGGCCGGGACAGGGAGGGAGACCCAGTACTTC
J gene: TRBJ2-5
V gene: TRBV5-1
D gene: TRBD1
clone size: .

CDR3 protein: CASSRLTRQETQYF
CDR3 DNA: TGTGCCAGCAGCCGACTAACGAGACAAGAGACCCAGTACTTC
J gene: TRBJ2-5
V gene: TRBV6-5
D gene: .
clone size: few

CDR3 protein: CASSGTMNTEAFF
CDR3 DNA: TGTGCCAGCAGCGGAACGATGAACACTGAAGCTTTCTTT
J gene: TRBJ1-1
V gene: TRBV9
D gene: .
clone size: .

CDR3 protein: CASSFGVNQPQHF
CDR3 DNA: TGTGCCAGCAGTTTCGGGGTGAATCAGCCCCAGCATTTT
J gene: TRBJ1-5
V gene: TRBV27
D gene: .
clone size: .

CDR3 protein: CASSPLAAPNGYTF
CDR3 DNA: TGTGCCAGCAGCCCCCTGGCAGCCCCGAATGGCTACACCTTC
J gene: TRBJ1-2
V gene: TRBV5-5
D gene: .
clone size: .

CDR3 protein: CASSLIPPGQTNSYEQYF
CDR3 DNA: TGTGCCAGCAGCTTAATCCCCCCGGGACAGACAAACTCCTACGAGCAGTACTTC
J gene: TRBJ2-7
V gene: TRBV7-6
D gene: TRBD1
clone size: .

CDR3 protein: CASSQVSVRLSGYTF
CDR3 DNA: TGCGCCAGCAGCCAAGTATCCGTCAGACTCAGCGGCTACACCTTC
J gene: TRBJ1-2
V gene: TRBV4-1
D gene: .
clone size: .

CDR3 protein: CASSANPQSGYTF
CDR3 DNA: TGTGCCAGCAGCGCAAACCCCCAAAGTGGCTACACCTTC
J gene: TRBJ1-2
V gene: TRBV9
D gene: .
clone size: .

CDR3 protein: CSVEDSGGGYTF
CDR3 DNA: TGCAGCGTTGAAGATAGTGGGGGAGGCTACACCTTC
J gene: TRBJ1-2
V gene: TRBV29-1
D gene: .
clone size: .

CDR3 protein: CASSGVMDRYDTEAFF
CDR3 DNA: TGTGCCAGTAGTGGGGTGATGGACAGGTATGACACTGAAGCTTTCTTT
J gene: TRBJ1-1
V gene: TRBV19
D gene: TRBD1
clone size: .

CDR3 protein: CSVEEVRQQAFF
CDR3 DNA: TGCAGCGTTGAAGAGGTCCGACAACAGGCTTTCTTT
J gene: TRBJ1-1
V gene: TRBV29-1
D gene: .
clone size: .

CDR3 protein: CASTPPFDTEAFF
CDR3 DNA: TGTGCCAGCACACCCCCATTCGACACTGAAGCTTTCTTT
J gene: TRBJ1-1
V gene: TRBV28
D gene: .
clone size: .

CDR3 protein: CASSWRPGNEQFF
CDR3 DNA: TGCGCCAGCAGTTGGCGGCCTGGCAATGAGCAGTTCTTC
J gene: TRBJ2-1
V gene: TRBV10-2
D gene: .
clone size: .

CDR3 protein: CASSVGQVLTGELFF
CDR3 DNA: TGTGCCAGCAGTGTGGGACAGGTTTTAACCGGGGAGCTGTTTTTT
J gene: TRBJ2-2
V gene: TRBV6-1
D gene: TRBD1
clone size: .

CDR3 protein: CASSLSPSGGDTQYF
CDR3 DNA: TGTGCCAGCAGCTTAAGTCCTAGCGGGGGGGATACGCAGTATTTT
J gene: TRBJ2-3
V gene: TRBV11-2
D gene: TRBD2
clone size: once

CDR3 protein: CASSLGQPNQPQHF
CDR3 DNA: TGCGCCAGCAGCTTGGGGCAGCCCAATCAGCCCCAGCATTTT
J gene: TRBJ1-5
V gene: TRBV5-1
D gene: .
clone size: .

CDR3 protein: CAWSVGYEQYF
CDR3 DNA: TGTGCCTGGAGTGTAGGGTACGAGCAGTACTTC
J gene: TRBJ2-7
V gene: TRBV30
D gene: .
clone size: .

CDR3 protein: CASSLLFSGRQETQYF
CDR3 DNA: TGTGCCAGCAGCTTGCTGTTTAGCGGGAGACAAGAGACCCAGTACTTC
J gene: TRBJ2-5
V gene: TRBV5-6
D gene: TRBD2
clone size: .

CDR3 protein: CASSWGQGGTGELFF
CDR3 DNA: TGTGCCAGCAGTTGGGGACAGGGAGGCACCGGGGAGCTGTTTTTT
J gene: TRBJ2-2
V gene: TRBV7-2
D gene: TRBD1
clone size: .

CDR3 protein: CSAIKETQYF
CDR3 DNA: TGCAGTGCCATAAAAGAGACCCAGTACTTC
J gene: TRBJ2-5
V gene: TRBV20-1
D gene: .
clone size: few

CDR3 protein: CASSSRITGELFF
CDR3 DNA: TGTGCCAGCAGCTCTAGGATCACCGGGGAGCTGTTTTTT
J gene: TRBJ2-2
V gene: TRBV11-2
D gene: .
clone size: once

CDR3 protein: CASSLPQGQNYGYTF
CDR3 DNA: TGTGCCAGCAGCTTACCCCAAGGGCAAAACTATGGCTACACCTTC
J gene: TRBJ1-2
V gene: TRBV9
D gene: .
clone size: .

CDR3 protein: CASSLRPTGGNQPQHF
CDR3 DNA: TGTGCCAGTAGTCTAAGACCGACAGGGGGAAATCAGCCCCAGCATTTT
J gene: TRBJ1-5
V gene: TRBV19
D gene: TRBD1
clone size: few

CDR3 protein: CASNRWAAGHGELFF
CDR3 DNA: TGTGCCAGTAACCGCTGGGCTGCGGGGCACGGGGAGCTGTTTTTT
J gene: TRBJ2-2
V gene: TRBV19
D gene: .
clone size: .

CDR3 protein: CASSPRGLPMGNEQFF
CDR3 DNA: TGTGCCAGCAGCCCTCGGGGACTACCAATGGGGAATGAGCAGTTCTTC
J gene: TRBJ2-1
V gene: TRBV7-9
D gene: TRBD2
clone size: .

CDR3 protein: CSVLGPWQETQYF
CDR3 DNA: TGCAGCGTTTTGGGGCCTTGGCAAGAGACCCAGTACTTC
J gene: TRBJ2-5
V gene: TRBV29-1
D gene: .
clone size: once

CDR3 protein: CASTFEGGTYGYTF
CDR3 DNA: TGTGCCAGCACCTTCGAGGGGGGCACCTATGGCTACACCTTC
J gene: TRBJ1-2
V gene: TRBV6-1
D gene: .
clone size: .

CDR3 protein: CASSQEWEPQRADTQYF
CDR3 DNA: TGTGCCAGCAGCCAAGAGTGGGAGCCTCAGAGGGCAGATACGCAGTATTTT
J gene: TRBJ2-3
V gene: TRBV4-2
D gene: .
clone size: few

CDR3 protein: CAISESGLDNQPQHF
CDR3 DNA: TGTGCCATCAGTGAGTCTGGTTTGGACAATCAGCCCCAGCATTTT
J gene: TRBJ1-5
V gene: TRBV10-3
D gene: .
clone size: .

CDR3 protein: CASSLAGPGNEQFF
CDR3 DNA: TGTGCCAGCAGCTTGGCAGGGCCAGGGAATGAGCAGTTCTTC
J gene: TRBJ2-1
V gene: TRBV5-8
D gene: .
clone size: once

CDR3 protein: CASSLTVLLDTQYF
CDR3 DNA: TGTGCCAGCAGCTTAACAGTTTTATTAGATACGCAGTATTTT
J gene: TRBJ2-3
V gene: TRBV7-3
D gene: .
clone size: .

CDR3 protein: CASSLAGGDNEQFF
CDR3 DNA: TGTGCCAGCAGCTTAGCGGGGGGCGACAATGAGCAGTTCTTC
J gene: TRBJ2-1
V gene: TRBV11-1
D gene: .
clone size: .

CDR3 protein: CASSLSTRANYGYTF
CDR3 DNA: TGTGCCAGCAGTTTATCCACAAGGGCGAACTATGGCTACACCTTC
J gene: TRBJ1-2
V gene: TRBV27
D gene: .
clone size: once